This T cell receptor (beta chain) was found in a study of T cell responses to AZD1222 COVID-19 vaccine. Study-wide results and caveats: Repertoires in all cases were sampled only once the peak T cell response had passed. Close to half of all spike-specific TCRs reportedly target regions of the variants that are unmutated. Following two doses of AZD1222, Spike-specific TCR breadth and depth rose. White British donors predominated, females outnumbered males, and clonal diversity was possibly underestimated.

Comments on this clone: Its target is unknown.

Measured with immunoSEQ multiplex PCR; TCRdb has only the in-frame clones, and not every one. The sample records 110,000 to 150,000 clones, over 90% being singletons. V was clipped by 0 bases and J by 5 bases, with 4 bases between them. CDR3 length: 12 amino acids. CDR1 is SGDLS and CDR2 is YYNGEE in the germline V gene. The genes are TRBV9 and TRBJ2-3; D unclear. This clonotype originated in an adult in good health. The sequenced sample was peripheral blood, obtained on day 0 of AZD1222 vaccination. This CDR3 is CASSVGRDTQYF. CDR3 DNA: TGTGCCAGCAGCGTAGGAAGAGATACGCAGTATTTT.